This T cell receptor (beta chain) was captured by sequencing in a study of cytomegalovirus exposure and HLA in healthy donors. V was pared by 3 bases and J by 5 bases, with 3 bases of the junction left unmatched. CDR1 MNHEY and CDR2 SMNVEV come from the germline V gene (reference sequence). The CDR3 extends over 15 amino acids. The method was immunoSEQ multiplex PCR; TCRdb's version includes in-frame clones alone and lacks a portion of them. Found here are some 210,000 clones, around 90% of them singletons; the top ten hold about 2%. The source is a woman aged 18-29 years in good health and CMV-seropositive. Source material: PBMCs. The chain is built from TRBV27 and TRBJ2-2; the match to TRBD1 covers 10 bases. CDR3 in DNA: TGTGCCAGCAGTTTCGGACAGGGGGTGACCGGGGAGCTGTTTTTT. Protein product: CASSFGQGVTGELFF.